A single sample gave rise to the 27 T cell receptor beta chains below, sequenced in a study of blood T cell repertoires in COVID-19. The table came from immunoSEQ multiplex PCR; TCRdb's copy has only in-frame clones and leaves some out. The sample holds approximately 140,000 clones, around nine tenths seen once. The sequencing sample was made of peripheral blood. The receptors come from a woman aged 40 to 55 with acute or convalescent COVID-19.

V is TRBV30 and J is TRBJ2-2, with a tentative D call TRBD2 (6 bases). The CDR3 is made up of 14 amino acids. The V end was cut by 0 bases, the J end by 6 bases, with 11 bases between. Germline-derived CDR1 and CDR2 are GTSNPN and SVGIG (reference sequence). The CDR3 DNA is TGTGCCTGGAGTGTGGACTACCCCCCCGGGGAGCTGTTTTTT. As protein: CAWSVDYPPGELFF.

V is TRBV2 and J is TRBJ2-1; D is uncertain. Germline V gene sequence: CDR1 SNHLY, CDR2 FYNNEI. The V gene lost 8 bases and the J gene lost 6 bases, with 11 bases spanning the gap. CDR3 length equals 12 residues. Written as DNA, the CDR3 is TGTGCCAGCTATCGCCAGGTCAATGAGCAGTTCTTC. It codes for CASYRQVNEQFF.

This chain connects TRBV19 to TRBJ2-7, with TRBD2 identical over 7 bases. Germline loops: CDR1 LNHDA, CDR2 SQIVND (reference sequence). The V gene end was trimmed by 4 bases and the J gene end by 2 bases; junction bases not matched to a gene: 8. The CDR3 runs 15 residues. The CDR3 sequence is CASSTPGSGAYEQYF. DNA for the CDR3: TGTGCCAGTAGTACCCCTGGGAGCGGGGCCTACGAGCAGTACTTC.

This chain connects TRBV6-6 to TRBJ2-1, with 9 nucleotides matching TRBD2. The CDR3 spans 15 residues. Trimming took 7 bases from V and 4 from J; bases not matched to a gene: 8. Germline V CDR1 and CDR2: MNHNY, SVGAGI (reference sequence). CDR3 nucleotides: TGTGCCAGCACCTCCCTAGCGGGAAGTTACAATGAGCAGTTCTTC. It yields the protein CASTSLAGSYNEQFF.

The chain combines TRBV4-1 with TRBJ2-5; D possibly corresponds to TRBD1 (6 bases). The V gene lost 3 bases and the J gene lost 5 bases, with 13 bases spanning the gap. Per the germline V gene, CDR1 is MGHRA and CDR2 is YSYEKL. This CDR3 spans 14 amino acids. The CDR3 bases are TGCGCCAGCAGCCAGGTGGGGGCGTCGGAGACCCAGTACTTC. Encoded protein: CASSQVGASETQYF.

The chain combines TRBV7-3 with TRBJ2-1, with 14 nucleotides matching TRBD2. The J segment lost 8 bases and the V segment lost 5 bases, leaving 5 bases of the junction unmatched. The germline CDR1 and CDR2 sequences are SGHTA and FQGTGA. This CDR3 is 15 amino acids long. CDR3 protein: CASSPGTSGGDEQFF. CDR3 bases: TGTGCCAGCAGCCCCGGGACTAGCGGGGGTGATGAGCAGTTCTTC. Together with reference TRBV7-3 and TRBJ2-1, the CDR3 gives the full variable domain: GAGVSQTPSNKVTEKGKYVELRCDPISGHTALYWYRQSLGQGPEFLIYFQGTGAADDSGLPNDRFFAVRPEGSVSTLKIQRTERGDSAVYLCASSPGTSGGDEQFFGPGTRLTVL.

The count of this clone is one. The V call is TRBV5-3, the J call TRBJ2-3, with 10 bases lining up with TRBD2. TRBV5-3 is noted as an ORF with a role that remains uncertain. After removal of 4 bases from V and 3 bases from J, the junction contained 32 bases not matched to a gene. The CDR3 spans 24 residues. The CDR3 DNA is TGTGCCAGAAGCCTACCGCGAGCGGGGGGGGACGAACAAATCTATAGCAGTCGTACAGATACGCAGTATTTT. This sequence encodes CARSLPRAGGDEQIYSSRTDTQYF.

The chain is built from TRBV6-4 and TRBJ2-2, with 9 bases fitting TRBD2. Per germline, CDR1 MRHNA and CDR2 SNTAGT. The CDR3 loop spans 15 amino acids. The V and J ends lost 6 bases and 4 bases, in that order; junction bases with no gene match: 6. The CDR3 DNA reads TGTGCCAGCAGCCCGGGACTAGCTGGCACCGGGGAGCTGTTTTTT. This translates into CASSPGLAGTGELFF.

The chain uses TRBV19 and TRBJ2-1; 8 nucleotides match TRBD2. CDR1 LNHDA and CDR2 SQIVND come from the germline V gene (reference sequence). The CDR3 extends over 15 amino acids. V dropped 5 bases and J dropped 0; count of bases not matched to a gene: 3. CDR3 coding DNA: TGTGCCAGTAGTGGGACTAGGAGCTCCTACAATGAGCAGTTCTTC. This codes for CASSGTRSSYNEQFF.

The chain recombines TRBV7-3 with TRBJ1-2, with D unclear. V lost 4 bases to trimming and J lost 4 bases, with 16 bases between them. The germline V gene encodes CDR1 SGHTA and CDR2 FQGTGA. The CDR3 has 15 residues. The CDR3: CASSSSGGPRYGYTF. The DNA for the CDR3 is TGTGCCAGCAGCTCAAGTGGCGGGCCGCGCTATGGCTACACCTTC. The full variable domain, rest sourced from reference TRBV7-3 and TRBJ1-2, is GAGVSQTPSNKVTEKGKYVELRCDPISGHTALYWYRQSLGQGPEFLIYFQGTGAADDSGLPNDRFFAVRPEGSVSTLKIQRTERGDSAVYLCASSSSGGPRYGYTFGSGTRLTVV.

The rearrangement joins TRBV6-2 or TRBV6-3 to TRBJ2-7; 9 bases line up with TRBD1. CDR1 and CDR2 (germline): MNHEY, SVGEGT. J gave up 4 bases and V 0 bases, and 10 bases lay outside the gene matches. The CDR3 is 17 residues long. CDR3: CASSYSRTGAQRYEQYF. As DNA, the CDR3 is TGTGCCAGCAGTTACTCGCGGACAGGGGCCCAGAGATACGAGCAGTACTTC.

The chain combines TRBV4-1 with TRBJ2-7; weak D call: TRBD2 (5 bases). CDR1 and CDR2 from the germline V gene are MGHRA and YSYEKL. The CDR3 is 16 amino acids. V was trimmed by 7 bases and J by 2 bases, leaving 21 bases between them. The CDR3 sequence: CASTPSREQMPYEQYF. The DNA of the CDR3 is TGCGCCAGCACCCCCTCGAGGGAGCAAATGCCCTACGAGCAGTACTTC.

This sequence joins TRBV30 and TRBJ2-2, with D unclear. The CDR3 contains 13 residues. Germline CDR1 is GTSNPN and CDR2 is SVGIG (reference sequence). V gave up 0 bases and J gave up 8 bases, with 10 bases separating them. The CDR3 region is CAWSVNYLGELFF. CDR3 coding DNA: TGTGCCTGGAGTGTAAACTACTTAGGGGAGCTGTTTTTT.

The rearrangement uses TRBV12-3 or TRBV12-4 and TRBJ1-2, with D unclear. V lost 1 base, J lost 8 bases, and 5 bases lay in between. The CDR3 sequence is 11 residues long. The CDR3 sequence: CASSLGPGYTF. The CDR3 DNA follows: TGTGCCAGCAGTTTAGGGCCCGGCTACACCTTC.

J is TRBJ1-3 and V is TRBV27, with a tentative D call TRBD1 (5 bases). Germline values: CDR1 MNHEY, CDR2 SMNVEV (reference sequence). Trimming stripped 3 bases from V and 5 bases from J, with 11 bases between. The CDR3 runs to 14 residues. The DNA for the CDR3 is TGTGCCAGCAGTTTTGCGGGGGACCGAAACACCATATATTTT. This gives the protein CASSFAGDRNTIYF.

The genes are TRBV5-1 and TRBJ2-7; D is perhaps TRBD2 (6 bases). The CDR3 contains 14 residues. Germline assignment: CDR1 SGHRS and CDR2 YFSETQ. Between the trimmed V and J ends, which lost 4 bases and 2 bases, there was a span of 13 bases. CDR3 amino acids: CASSIVGGAYEQYF. The CDR3 bases are TGCGCCAGCAGCATAGTCGGGGGTGCCTACGAGCAGTACTTC.

This clone was observed a few times. The rearrangement links TRBV7-8 to TRBJ2-2; the D gene is possibly TRBD1 (6 bases). The CDR3 is 16 amino acids. CDR1 is SGHVS and CDR2 is FQNEAQ in the germline V gene. V gave up 6 bases and J gave up 4 bases, with 18 bases separating them. The DNA for the CDR3 is TGTGCCAGCAGTTTCCTAACCGGGACAACCACCGGGGAGCTGTTTTTT. Translation: CASSFLTGTTTGELFF.

The chain links TRBV6-5 to TRBJ1-2; 8 bases fit TRBD1. The J segment lost 5 bases and the V segment lost 6 bases, leaving 11 bases of the junction unmatched. The CDR3 consists of 15 residues. Germline-derived CDR1 and CDR2 are MNHEY and SVGAGI. CDR3 residues: CASRSMTGANYGYTF. The CDR3, as DNA: TGTGCCAGCAGATCCATGACAGGGGCCAATTATGGCTACACCTTC.

This clone was found once. This sequence joins TRBV7-2 and TRBJ2-7, with D possibly being TRBD2 (5 bases). V lost 5 bases to trimming and J lost 4 bases, with 15 bases between them. Per the germline V gene, CDR1 is SGHTA and CDR2 is FQGNSA. This CDR3 has 14 residues. The CDR3 region is CASSPDSVEYEQYF. Here the CDR3 DNA reads TGTGCCAGCAGCCCGGACTCAGTGGAATACGAGCAGTACTTC.

This chain connects TRBV15 to TRBJ2-1, with D possibly TRBD2 on 6 matching bases. The V gene lost 9 bases and the J gene lost 2 bases, with 11 bases spanning the gap. The CDR3 totals 13 residues. Germline-derived CDR1 and CDR2 are LNHNV and YYDKDF (reference sequence). In DNA, the CDR3 is TGTGCCACAAGGACTATAACCTACAATGAGCAGTTCTTC. Translated, it gives CATRTITYNEQFF.

This clone has just one count. This sequence joins TRBV11-2 and TRBJ2-7; 8 bases fit TRBD1. The trim removed 5 bases at V and 2 bases at J, leaving 11 bases unmatched. Germline V gives CDR1 SGHAT, CDR2 FQNNGV. CDR3 length: 16 residues. CDR3 coding DNA: TGTGCCAGCAGCATACAGGGGGGCCACGTCGCCTACGAGCAGTACTTC. Translated, it gives CASSIQGGHVAYEQYF.

The V and J genes are TRBV24-1 and TRBJ2-5, with a possible D match to TRBD2 (6 bases). The CDR3 totals 15 residues. V was trimmed by 7 bases and J by 0 bases, leaving 14 bases between them. The germline V gene has CDR1 KGHDR and CDR2 SFDVKD. CDR3 coding DNA: TGTGCCACCAGCCTGGGGATAGCGGACCAAGAGACCCAGTACTTC. Residues: CATSLGIADQETQYF.

The chain uses TRBV27 and TRBJ2-3; the match to TRBD2 covers 12 bases. The CDR3 totals 17 residues. Germline assignment: CDR1 MNHEY and CDR2 SMNVEV (reference sequence). V lost 2 bases, J lost 4 bases, and 7 bases stayed unmatched. CDR3: CASSLIPSGRGSDTQYF. The CDR3 DNA is TGTGCCAGCAGTTTAATCCCTAGCGGGAGGGGATCAGATACGCAGTATTTT.

CDR3 region: CASSTFGGLNTEAFF. The CDR3 nucleotides are TGTGCCAGTAGCACCTTTGGGGGCCTGAACACTGAAGCTTTCTTT. The rearrangement links TRBV19 to TRBJ1-1, with D possibly being TRBD1 (6 bases). V was shortened by 6 bases and J by 0 bases, with 14 bases between the two germline ends. This CDR3 contains 15 residues. The V gene's germline CDR1 is LNHDA and CDR2 SQIVND (reference sequence).

This clone has more than one count but fewer than ten. The rearrangement links TRBV25-1 to TRBJ2-1; 7 bases match TRBD2. Germline trimming cut 1 base from V and 0 bases from J; bases unmatched to any gene: 3. In germline, CDR1 is MGHDK, CDR2 SYGVNS. The CDR3 is 16 residues long. CDR3 DNA: TGTGCCAGCAGTGAATCGGGACTAAGCTCCTACAATGAGCAGTTCTTC. Translated: CASSESGLSSYNEQFF.

The rearrangement joins TRBV5-4 to TRBJ2-4; 13 nucleotides align to TRBD2. This CDR3 contains 16 residues. J was trimmed by 7 bases and V by 4 bases; bases with no gene match: 8. Germline CDR1 is SGHNT and CDR2 is YYREEE (reference sequence). This CDR3 reads CASSPGLAGVRNIQYF. CDR3 sequence (DNA): TGTGCCAGCAGCCCCGGACTAGCGGGAGTGAGGAACATTCAGTACTTC.

V is TRBV11-2 and J is TRBJ1-3; 7 bases align to TRBD1. Germline-derived CDR1 and CDR2 are SGHAT and FQNNGV. V trimming: 4 bases; J trimming: 0 bases; junction bases outside the gene matches: 15. This CDR3 comprises 19 residues. The CDR3 here is CASSSFFPRDSSSGNTIYF. CDR3 DNA: TGTGCCAGCAGCTCATTCTTTCCCAGGGACAGCTCCTCTGGAAACACCATATATTTT.